This passage covers 20 T cell receptor beta chains from one sample sequenced in a study of T cells in Graves' hyperthyroidism and ophthalmopathy. Amplification targeted TCR beta CDR3 regions from RNA transcripts. TCR CDR3 underwent first-round RT-PCR with the HTBI primer set. TCRdb redid the calling of the multiplex PCR reads with MiXCR, one entry per CDR3 protein. The sample carries 500,000 to 600,000 distinct CDR3 sequences, about 20% recorded once. The sequencing input was blood. These receptors all stem from a middle-aged man with Graves' ophthalmopathy.

Comments on this clonotype: A much larger clone differs from this one at a single base, so this may be a read error. The genes are TRBV2 and TRBJ2-3; D might be TRBD1 (5 bases). With 5 bases removed from V and 8 bases from J, the gap between germline ends came to 8 bases. The CDR3 has 11 amino acids. The germline gives CDR1 SNHLY, CDR2 FYNNEI. The CDR3 sequence is CASSRQGTQYF. The CDR3 bases are TGTGCCAGCAGTAGGCAGGGTACGCAGTATTTT.

The V call is TRBV25-1, the J call TRBJ1-6; no reliable D call. V was cut by 0 bases and J by 8 bases, with 5 bases left in between. Germline values: CDR1 MGHDK, CDR2 SYGVNS. CDR3 length: 13 residues. This CDR3 is CASSEYEDSPLHF. The DNA for the CDR3 is TGTGCCAGCAGTGAATATGAGGATTCACCCCTCCACTTT.

This clonotype has only one observation. The chain joins TRBV4-1 to TRBJ2-1, with D perhaps matching TRBD1 (6 bases). The V gene's germline CDR1 is MGHRA and CDR2 YSYEKL. Trimming removed 0 bases at V and 0 bases at J, with 12 bases between. The CDR3 loop spans 17 amino acids. The CDR3 DNA follows: TGCGCCAGCAGCCAAGATCCAGGGGCGACCTCCTACAATGAGCAGTTCTTC. Translated: CASSQDPGATSYNEQFF.

This clonotype was counted at least ten times. This chain links TRBV3-1 with TRBJ2-7; 7 bases line up with TRBD1. This CDR3 spans 16 amino acids. From germline, CDR1 is LGHDT and CDR2 YNNKEL (reference sequence). Trimming took 5 bases from V and 0 from J; bases not matched to a gene: 10. The CDR3 region is CASSINRGGTSYEQYF. The CDR3 bases are TGTGCCAGCAGCATAAACAGGGGTGGGACCTCCTACGAGCAGTACTTC.

The gene calls are TRBV20-1 and TRBJ1-2, with 7 bases that match TRBD1. This CDR3 spans 13 amino acids. With 5 bases clipped from V and 2 bases from J, the junction kept 5 bases outside the gene matches. Germline CDR1 is DFQATT and CDR2 is SNEGSKA (reference sequence). The CDR3 DNA is TGCAGTGCTCTGCGGGACAGCAACTATGGCTACACCTTC. Translating gives CSALRDSNYGYTF.

This clonotype has at least ten counts. The chain is built from TRBV5-5 and TRBJ2-1; D is unresolved. The V gene's germline CDR1 is SGHKS and CDR2 YYEKEE (reference sequence). The ends were cut back, 4 bases at V and 0 bases at J, with 14 bases in the middle. This CDR3 is 16 amino acids long. The CDR3: CASSLTATLSYNEQFF. CDR3 sequence (DNA): TGTGCCAGCAGCCTAACTGCGACCCTCTCCTACAATGAGCAGTTCTTC.

The chain's CDR3 is CASSPSGDGSPLHF. The CDR3 DNA follows: TGTGCCAGCTCACCCTCAGGGGATGGATCACCCCTCCACTTT. The chain carries TRBV18 and TRBJ1-6; perhaps TRBD1 as D (6 bases). V lost 3 bases and J 10 bases, leaving 13 bases between the germline ends. Germline assignment: CDR1 KGHSH and CDR2 LQKENI. This CDR3 has 14 amino acids.

V and J are TRBV27 and TRBJ2-4; possibly TRBD1 or TRBD2 for D (7 bases each). The CDR3 length is 12 residues. Germline V lookup: CDR1 MNHEY, CDR2 SMNVEV (reference sequence). V lost 6 bases to trimming and J lost 8 bases, with 11 bases between them. The CDR3 region is CASSSGGDIQYF. CDR3 sequence (DNA): TGTGCCAGCAGCTCAGGGGGGGACATTCAGTACTTC.

J is TRBJ1-5 and V is TRBV19, with D possibly TRBD1 on 6 matching bases. V was pared by 9 bases and J by 11 bases, with 23 bases between. The CDR3 sequence is 14 residues long. Germline lookup yields CDR1 LNHDA and CDR2 SQIVND (reference sequence). CDR3: CASDLGAGRGSQHF. In DNA form, the CDR3 reads TGTGCCAGCGACCTGGGGGCAGGCCGTGGGTCCCAGCATTTT. Complete variable domain (other parts from reference TRBV19 and TRBJ1-5): DGGITQSPKYLFRKEGQNVTLSCEQNLNHDAMYWYRQDPGQGLRLIYYSQIVNDFQKGDIAEGYSVSREKKESFPLTVTSAQKNPTAFYLCASDLGAGRGSQHFGDGTRLSIL.

This clonotype was detected ten times or more. This chain joins TRBV7-3 and TRBJ2-1, with a possible D match to TRBD1 (6 bases). Germline-derived CDR1 and CDR2 are SGHTA and FQGTGA. V was pared by 4 bases and J by 2 bases, with 15 bases between. CDR3 size: 16 residues. Here the CDR3 DNA reads TGTGCCAGCAGCTCCCCACAGGGCGGCGCCTACAATGAGCAGTTCTTC. Encoded protein: CASSSPQGGAYNEQFF.

This clonotype was counted only a few times. The V gene is TRBV3-1, the J gene TRBJ2-6, with TRBD2 identical over 7 bases. The length of the CDR3 is 17 residues. Trimming removed 0 bases from V and 3 bases from J; junction bases left unmatched: 5. Germline V gene lookup returns CDR1 LGHDT and CDR2 YNNKEL (reference sequence). CDR3 protein: CASSQDSVAGGANVLTF. The CDR3 DNA is TGTGCCAGCAGCCAAGATAGTGTAGCGGGTGGGGCCAACGTCCTGACTTTC.

The rearrangement joins TRBV7-9 to TRBJ1-6, with no clear D. CDR1 is SEHNR and CDR2 is FQNEAQ in the germline V gene (reference sequence). Trimming left V 5 bases short and J 11 bases short, with 13 bases between. The CDR3 extends over 13 amino acids. Here the CDR3 DNA reads TGTGCCAGCAGCCCCCGTGGAGGGCCACCCCTCCACTTT. Its translation is CASSPRGGPPLHF.

The J gene is TRBJ2-7, the V gene TRBV11-3; D ambiguous. The CDR3 is 12 residues long. Germline CDR1 SGHNT, CDR2 YENEEA. Between the trimmed V and J ends, which lost 0 bases and 8 bases, there was a span of 8 bases. The CDR3 DNA reads TGTGCCAGCAGCTTAGACCCTTTGCAGCAGTACTTC. Protein product: CASSLDPLQQYF.

J is TRBJ2-5 and V is TRBV24-1; no clear D gene. CDR1 and CDR2 from the germline V gene are KGHDR and SFDVKD. Trimming took off 4 bases at V and 5 bases at J, with 13 bases between the two ends. The CDR3 totals 14 residues. CDR3 sequence reads: CATSDSRAGETQYF. CDR3 in DNA: TGTGCCACCAGTGACTCCCGAGCTGGGGAGACCCAGTACTTC.

This clonotype was seen a few times. V is TRBV18 and J is TRBJ2-2; TRBD1 matches at 8 bases. The ends lost 0 bases at V and 7 bases at J; junction bases unmatched: 7. CDR3 length: 16 amino acids. Germline V CDR1 and CDR2: KGHSH, LQKENI. In DNA, the CDR3 is TGTGCCAGCTCACCACCAGAAAGGACAGGGAACGGGGAGCTGTTTTTT. This codes for CASSPPERTGNGELFF.

The chain recombines TRBV6-2 or TRBV6-3 with TRBJ1-4, with a possible D match to TRBD1 (5 bases). The germline gives CDR1 MNHEY, CDR2 SVGEGT. This CDR3 is built from 11 residues. Trimming cost V 5 bases and J 10 bases, with 8 bases left between them. CDR3 DNA sequence: TGTGCCAGCAGTACGGGGGGAAAACTGTTTTTT. As protein: CASSTGGKLFF.

The sample holds many counts of this clonotype. The chain has TRBV12-3 or TRBV12-4 and TRBJ1-5; D is undetermined. The CDR3 spans 12 residues. V lost 5 bases and J 11 bases, leaving 13 bases between the germline ends. The CDR3 DNA reads as TGTGCCAGCAGTCCTACCTCCCAGGCCCAGCATTTT. Translation gives CASSPTSQAQHF.

The chain couples TRBV29-1 to TRBJ2-1; D tentatively fits TRBD1 or TRBD2 (7 bases each). CDR3 length: 16 amino acids. Trimming stripped 1 base from V and 8 bases from J, with 21 bases between. From germline, CDR1 is SQVTM and CDR2 ANQGSEA. The CDR3 DNA reads as TGCAGCGTTGAAGGGTTGACAGAGTCAGGGGGGGATGAGCAGTTCTTC. This encodes CSVEGLTESGGDEQFF.

This chain links TRBV9 with TRBJ2-7, with D perhaps TRBD1 or TRBD2 (5 bases each). The CDR3 consists of 15 residues. Germline CDR1 SGDLS, CDR2 YYNGEE. Between the trimmed V and J ends, which lost 3 bases and 6 bases, there was a span of 19 bases. DNA for the CDR3: TGTGCCAGCAGCGCCAAAGTAGAGGGGTTCGGCGAGCAGTACTTC. It translates to CASSAKVEGFGEQYF.

This clonotype was found a few times. A read error may account for a junction end that differs from germline. This chain joins TRBV12-3 or TRBV12-4 and TRBJ1-4; 8 positions agree with TRBD1. The CDR3 is made up of 15 amino acids. CDR3 region: CASSAPGTGNEKLFF. CDR3 in DNA: TGTGCCAGCAGTGCCCCCGGGACAGGTAATGAAAAGCTGTTTTTT.